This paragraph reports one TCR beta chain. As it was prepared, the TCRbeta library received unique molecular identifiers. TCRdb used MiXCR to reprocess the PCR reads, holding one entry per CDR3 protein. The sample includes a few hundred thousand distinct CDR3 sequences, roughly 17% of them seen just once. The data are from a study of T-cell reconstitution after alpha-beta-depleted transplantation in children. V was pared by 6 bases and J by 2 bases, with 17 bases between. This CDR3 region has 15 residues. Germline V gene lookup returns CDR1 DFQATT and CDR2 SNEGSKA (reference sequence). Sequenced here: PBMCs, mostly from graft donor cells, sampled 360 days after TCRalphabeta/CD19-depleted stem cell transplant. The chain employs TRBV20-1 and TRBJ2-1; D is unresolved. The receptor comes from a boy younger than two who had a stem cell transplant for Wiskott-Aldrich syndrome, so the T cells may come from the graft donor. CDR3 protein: CSARMVRRAYNEQFF. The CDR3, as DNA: TGCAGTGCCAGGATGGTGCGACGGGCCTACAATGAGCAGTTCTTC.